The 9 T cell receptor beta chains reported below all come from one sample, sequenced in a study of CD8 T cells in Susac syndrome. Random-hexamer reverse transcription was applied to roughly 0.5 to 1 ug RNA. TCRdb re-called the immunoSEQ multiplex PCR reads through MiXCR, storing one row per CDR3 protein. The sample has about 69,000 distinct CDR3 sequences; around 93% are singletons. The sequencing input was CD8+ T cells from PBMCs. Receptors originate from a human donor in good health.

The chain links TRBV7-9 to TRBJ1-1; D is possibly TRBD1 (6 bases). This CDR3 has 15 amino acids. V gave up 3 bases and J gave up 3 bases, with 14 bases separating them. Looked up from germline, CDR1 is SEHNR and CDR2 is FQNEAQ (reference sequence). In DNA, the CDR3 is TGTGCCAGCAGCTTCTTGGGGGCCAGGGACACTGAAGCTTTCTTT. Protein product: CASSFLGARDTEAFF.

This sequence joins TRBV25-1 and TRBJ2-2; a possible D gene is TRBD1 (6 bases). Per the germline V gene, CDR1 is MGHDK and CDR2 is SYGVNS. The CDR3 runs to 14 residues. The V end lost 3 bases, the J end lost 4 bases, and 9 bases lay between the germline ends. The CDR3 region has the DNA TGTGCCAGCAGTGAGGGGGCAGGCACCGGGGAGCTGTTTTTT. It is translated as CASSEGAGTGELFF.

This chain uses TRBV6-5 with TRBJ1-1; 7 nucleotides align to TRBD1. The length of the CDR3 is 16 residues. Germline V CDR1 and CDR2: MNHEY, SVGAGI. Germline trimming cut 4 bases from V and 5 bases from J; bases unmatched to any gene: 13. Here the CDR3 reads CASSSLRQGTGTEAFF. CDR3 DNA: TGTGCCAGCAGTTCCCTAAGACAGGGTACGGGGACTGAAGCTTTCTTT.

The sample holds a few counts of this clonotype. V is TRBV30 and J is TRBJ1-3; tentatively, D is TRBD1 (6 bases). V lost 7 bases, J lost 2 bases, and 9 bases lay in between. CDR3 length equals 12 residues. The V gene's germline CDR1 is GTSNPN and CDR2 SVGIG (reference sequence). CDR3 loop: CAFRDTGNTIYF. In nucleotides, the CDR3 is TGTGCCTTCAGGGACACTGGAAACACCATATATTTT.

This clonotype was counted once. The gene calls are TRBV29-1 and TRBJ2-2; D unresolved. In germline, CDR1 is SQVTM, CDR2 ANQGSEA. The CDR3 contains 11 residues. Trimming stripped 6 bases from V and 3 bases from J, with 5 bases between. Here the CDR3 reads CSVIYTGELFF. In nucleotides, the CDR3 is TGCAGCGTCATATACACCGGGGAGCTGTTTTTT.

This chain's CDR3 is CASSQEPTPTEAFF. CDR3 DNA: TGTGCCAGCAGCCAAGAGCCGACTCCCACTGAAGCTTTCTTT. The rearrangement links TRBV9 to TRBJ1-1; D not certain. Germline CDR1 SGDLS, CDR2 YYNGEE. The CDR3 consists of 14 residues. Between the trimmed V and J ends, which lost 4 bases and 4 bases, there was a span of 14 bases.

The J gene is TRBJ1-2, the V gene TRBV4-3, with D unresolved. The length of the CDR3 is 15 residues. Germline V CDR1 and CDR2: LGHNA, YSLEER. The V end was cut by 1 base, the J end by 4 bases, with 13 bases between. The CDR3 nucleotides are TGCGCCAGCAGCCAAGCTCGACTTCTACCCTATGGCTACACCTTC. As protein: CASSQARLLPYGYTF.

This clonotype came up a few times. The chain is built from TRBV6-2 or TRBV6-3 and TRBJ1-2; D remains unclear. V shed 8 bases and J shed 4 bases, with 11 bases lying between them. Germline V lookup: CDR1 MNHEY, CDR2 SVGEGT. The CDR3 spans 12 residues. CDR3 sequence: CASGSGFYGYTF. CDR3 sequence (DNA): TGTGCCAGCGGTTCGGGGTTCTATGGCTACACCTTC.

The genes are TRBV7-8 and TRBJ2-2, with 9 bases lining up with TRBD2. Germline trimming cut 0 bases from V and 3 bases from J; bases unmatched to any gene: 5. Germline V gives CDR1 SGHVS, CDR2 FQNEAQ. CDR3 size: 17 residues. The CDR3 spells CASSLAASGVYTGELFF. CDR3 bases: TGTGCCAGCAGCTTAGCGGCTAGCGGGGTCTACACCGGGGAGCTGTTTTTT. Full variable domain (rest looked up from reference TRBV7-8 and TRBJ2-2): GAGVSQSPRYKVAKRGQDVALRCDPISGHVSLFWYQQALGQGPEFLTYFQNEAQLDKSGLPSDRFFAERPEGSVSTLKIQRTQQEDSAVYLCASSLAASGVYTGELFFGEGSRLTVL.